This T cell receptor (beta chain) originates from a study of spatial heterogeneity in lung cancer (dated by TCRdb to between 2018 and 2020). With respect to the entire study: Donors were around 69 patients with early-stage, untreated non-small cell lung cancer from the lung TRACERx cohort. More beta-chain than alpha-chain transcripts were consistently detected, likely reflecting higher beta-chain transcript abundance. In the raw uncorrected reads, each unique combination of TCR and UMI appeared more than ten times on average. Some blood samples were taken at disease recurrence, and the median time to first recurrence was under 450 days. At surgery, both alpha and beta chains were TCR-sequenced in about 200 tumor regions, fewer than 85 matched nontumor lung samples and 50 to 60 PBMC samples. In non-small cell lung cancer, the study quantitatively compared TCR alpha and beta repertoires across several tumor regions, matched nontumor lung, and blood. Nonsynonymous mutation counts, determined by whole-exome sequencing of tumor tissue, were related to features of the TCR repertoire. Findings and caveats that apply to the study as a whole: Ubiquitous expanded tumor TCRs were found in blood more often at tumor resection than at routine follow-up. Confirming at a functional level the hypothesis that regional TCRs recognize regional mutations was considered to require additional single-cell paired TCR alpha and beta sequencing.

Explained via the paper, the time point label denotes: blood taken at disease recurrence. For TCR sequencing, whole RNA was extracted from tumor and nontumor lung tissue, or from cryopreserved PBMC samples, and no cell sorting was done. A patient was chosen for TCR sequencing only when enough RNA was available from at least two tumor regions. V is reduced by 0 bases and J by 0 bases, leaving a spacing of 8 bases between them. The CDR3 sequence holds 14 residues, the cysteine and phenylalanine included. Only CDR3 DNA remains: 42 bases, in frame from the first base. In the germline V gene (reference sequence), CDR1 corresponds to DFQATT and CDR2 to SNEGSKA. The library was built by means of 5' RACE. This sample was sequenced with a NextSeq 500. The TCR library protocol attached a unique molecular identifier to each TCR cDNA molecule to allow correction of PCR and sequencing errors. As for the original processing: TCR identification, UMI-based error correction and CDR3 extraction were performed with Decombinator tools. Expanded TCRs were defined as those above a frequency of 2 per 1,000, corresponding to the top 1% of the tumor frequency distribution. Renyi diversity was calculated using the R vegan package after each repertoire was subsampled 100 times to 5,000 TCRs. CDR3 similarity networks were built from amino acid triplet string-kernel similarity, with CDR3s being connected when pairwise similarity was above 0.82. TCRdb handled the public reads itself, with Q25 trimming in fastp and clone calling in MiXCR, and kept productive beta chains. Rows with one shared CDR3 protein collapse into an entry with the most common genes and DNA. V and J calls and clone size were set by TCRdb, not the authors. The sample table records approximately 9,700 distinct CDR3 sequences; roughly 4% of these occur just once. Around a sixth of the sample belongs to the ten largest clones.

This clonotype has ten or more counts. What this receptor recognizes is not known. Within one base of it there is no much larger clone, and no base qualities were kept. Little can be read into the size of this beta chain, an off-target read in a library designed for alpha chains. The clonotype comes from a female donor with early-stage non-small cell lung cancer. This sequence uses TRBV20-1 and TRBJ1-2; too little of a D gene remains to name it. The specimen comprised PBMCs, sampled at recurrence. The bases read TGCAGTGCTAGAGACACGGCAGCTAACTATGGCTACACCTTC. The encoded protein is CSARDTAANYGYTF.